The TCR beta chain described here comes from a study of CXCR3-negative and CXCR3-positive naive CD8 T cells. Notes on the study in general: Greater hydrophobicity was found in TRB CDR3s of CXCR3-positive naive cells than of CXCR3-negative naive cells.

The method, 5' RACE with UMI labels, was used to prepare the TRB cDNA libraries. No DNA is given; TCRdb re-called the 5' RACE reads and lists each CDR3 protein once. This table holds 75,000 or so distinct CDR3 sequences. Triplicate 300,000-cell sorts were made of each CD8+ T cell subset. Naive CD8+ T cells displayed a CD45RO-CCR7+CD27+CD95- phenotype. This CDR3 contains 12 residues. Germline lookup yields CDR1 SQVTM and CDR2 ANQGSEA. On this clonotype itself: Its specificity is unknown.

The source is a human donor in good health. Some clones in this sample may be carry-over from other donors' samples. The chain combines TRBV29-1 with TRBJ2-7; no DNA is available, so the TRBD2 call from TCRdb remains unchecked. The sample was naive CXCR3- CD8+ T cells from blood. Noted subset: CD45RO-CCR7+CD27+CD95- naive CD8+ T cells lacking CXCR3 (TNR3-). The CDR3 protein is CSAGRVSYEQYF.